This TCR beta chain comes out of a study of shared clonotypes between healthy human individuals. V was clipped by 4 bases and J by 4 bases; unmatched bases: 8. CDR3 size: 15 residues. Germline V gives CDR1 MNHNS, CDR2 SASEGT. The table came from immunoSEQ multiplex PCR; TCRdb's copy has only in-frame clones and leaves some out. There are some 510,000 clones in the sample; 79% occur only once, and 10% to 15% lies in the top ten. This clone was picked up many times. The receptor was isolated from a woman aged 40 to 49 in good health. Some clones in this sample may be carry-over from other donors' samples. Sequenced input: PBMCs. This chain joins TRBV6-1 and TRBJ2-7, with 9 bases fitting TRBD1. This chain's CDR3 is CASSVSGTGSYEQYF. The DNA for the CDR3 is TGTGCCAGCAGTGTGTCCGGGACAGGGTCGTACGAGCAGTACTTC.